The clone carrying this T cell receptor beta chain was seen more than once but under ten times. The antigen is undetermined. Each donor (without exception) was a healthy Caucasian. TCRdb reprocessed the 5' RACE reads via MiXCR and lists one record per CDR3 protein. This sample has some 600,000 distinct CDR3 sequences, with about 7.6% found just once. These data are taken from a study of identical twins. Overall study findings and caveats: Beta out-of-frame sequences showed weaker excess sharing between twins. Insertions were fewer in abundant cord blood beta clonotypes, whereas memory repertoires showed none of this pattern.

This same sample was also part of a study on yellow fever vaccine responses in identical twins.

The sequenced sample consisted of PBMCs. This clonotype originated in a woman under 30 in good health.

Here the CDR3 DNA reads TGCAGTGCTAGCCGCGGTGGGGCGTCCTCTGAGACCCAGTACTTC. It specifies CSASRGGASSETQYF. The chain links TRBV20-1 to TRBJ2-5; D is possibly TRBD1 (5 bases). CDR3 length: 15 residues. Looked up from germline, CDR1 is DFQATT and CDR2 is SNEGSKA (reference sequence). Trimming removed 3 bases from V and 5 bases from J, with 19 bases in between.